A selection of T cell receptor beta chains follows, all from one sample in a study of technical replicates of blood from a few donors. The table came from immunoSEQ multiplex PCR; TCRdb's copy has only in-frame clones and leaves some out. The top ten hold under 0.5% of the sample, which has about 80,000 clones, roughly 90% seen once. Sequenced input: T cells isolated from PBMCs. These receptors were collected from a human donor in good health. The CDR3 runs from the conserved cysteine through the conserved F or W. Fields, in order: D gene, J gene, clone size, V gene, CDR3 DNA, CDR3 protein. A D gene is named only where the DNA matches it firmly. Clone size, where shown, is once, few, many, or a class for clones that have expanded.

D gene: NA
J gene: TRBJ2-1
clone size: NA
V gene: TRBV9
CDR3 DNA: TGTGCCAGCAGCGTGGCTAGCCCCAGTGTCAATGAGCAGTTCTTC
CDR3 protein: CASSVASPSVNEQFF

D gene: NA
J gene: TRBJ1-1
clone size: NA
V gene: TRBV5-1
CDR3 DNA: TGCGCCAGCAGCTTTAACGACAGGTCTGAAGCTTTCTTT
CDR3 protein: CASSFNDRSEAFF

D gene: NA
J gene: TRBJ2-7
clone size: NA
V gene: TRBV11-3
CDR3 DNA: TGTGCCAGCAGCTCCTCTCCTCGGGACGAGCAGTACTTC
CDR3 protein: CASSSSPRDEQYF

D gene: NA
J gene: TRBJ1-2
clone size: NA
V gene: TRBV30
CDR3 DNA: TGTGCCTGTGAAGCGACTAACTATGGCTACACCTTC
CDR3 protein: CACEATNYGYTF

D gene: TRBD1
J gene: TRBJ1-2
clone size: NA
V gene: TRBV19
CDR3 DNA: TGTGCCAGTGGTACCCGACAGGGGCAGAACTATGGCTACACCTTC
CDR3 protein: CASGTRQGQNYGYTF

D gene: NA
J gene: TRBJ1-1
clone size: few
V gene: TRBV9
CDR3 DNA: TGTGCCAGCAGCGTAACAAGGGGGTCTGAAGCTTTCTTT
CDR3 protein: CASSVTRGSEAFF

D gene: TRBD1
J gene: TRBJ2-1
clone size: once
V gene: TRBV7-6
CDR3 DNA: TGTGCCAGCAGCCCAGGGACAGGGGGTTACAATGAGCAGTTCTTC
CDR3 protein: CASSPGTGGYNEQFF

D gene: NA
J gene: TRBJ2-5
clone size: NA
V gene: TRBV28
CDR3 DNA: TGTGCCAGCAGTTTAGGGGATAGGAGGGAGACCCAGTACTTC
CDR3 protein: CASSLGDRRETQYF

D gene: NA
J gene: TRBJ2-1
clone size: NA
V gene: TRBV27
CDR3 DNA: TGTGCCAGCAGTCCGGAGAGAGGTCGTAGTGAGCAGTTCTTC
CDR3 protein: CASSPERGRSEQFF

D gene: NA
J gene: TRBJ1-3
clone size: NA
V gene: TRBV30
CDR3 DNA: TGTGCCTGGAGTGTGCCGGGGGGGCTACCAGGAAACACCATATATTTT
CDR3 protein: CAWSVPGGLPGNTIYF

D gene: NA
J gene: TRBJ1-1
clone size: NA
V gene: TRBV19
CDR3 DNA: TGTGCCAGTACTCCCATGGCGGTGAACACTGAAGCTTTCTTT
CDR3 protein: CASTPMAVNTEAFF

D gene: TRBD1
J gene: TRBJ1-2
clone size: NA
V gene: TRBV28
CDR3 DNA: TGTGCCAGCAGTGAGCGGACAGGGGCAGCTAACTATGGCTACACCTTC
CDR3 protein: CASSERTGAANYGYTF

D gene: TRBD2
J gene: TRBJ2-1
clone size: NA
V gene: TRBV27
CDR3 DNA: TGTGCCAGCAGTTCGCCCGGACTAGCGGGATGGGGGGGTGAGCAGTTCTTC
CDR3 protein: CASSSPGLAGWGGEQFF

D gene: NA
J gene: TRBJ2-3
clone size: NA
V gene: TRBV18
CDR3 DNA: TGTGCCAGCTCACCACAATCAACTAGCACAGATACGCAGTATTTT
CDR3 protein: CASSPQSTSTDTQYF

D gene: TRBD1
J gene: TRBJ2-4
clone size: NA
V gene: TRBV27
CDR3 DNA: TGTGCCAGCAGTTCCCGATACAGGGGACCCAAAAACATTCAGTACTTC
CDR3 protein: CASSSRYRGPKNIQYF

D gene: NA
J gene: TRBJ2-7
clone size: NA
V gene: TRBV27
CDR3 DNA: TGTGCCAGCAGTTTCTCCACCGGTCAGGTCTCCTACGAGCAGTACTTC
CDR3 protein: CASSFSTGQVSYEQYF

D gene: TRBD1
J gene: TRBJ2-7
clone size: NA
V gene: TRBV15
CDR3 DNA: TGTGCCACCAGCAGAGCTCAGGGACAGGGGAGCTACGAGCAGTACTTC
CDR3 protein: CATSRAQGQGSYEQYF

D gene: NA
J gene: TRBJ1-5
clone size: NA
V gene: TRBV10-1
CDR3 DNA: TGCGCCAGCACCCAAGAGGGGGCCCAGCATTTT
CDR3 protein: CASTQEGAQHF

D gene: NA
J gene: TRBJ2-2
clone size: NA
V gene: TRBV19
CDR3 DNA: TGTGCCAGTAGGATCCCCCAGGGTCCCGGGGAGCTGTTTTTT
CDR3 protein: CASRIPQGPGELFF

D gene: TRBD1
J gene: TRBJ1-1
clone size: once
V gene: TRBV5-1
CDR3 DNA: TGCGCCAGCAGCAGAACAGGGGGCGGGTACACTGAAGCTTTCTTT
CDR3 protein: CASSRTGGGYTEAFF

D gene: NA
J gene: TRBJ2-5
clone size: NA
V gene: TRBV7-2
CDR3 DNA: TGTGCCAGCAGCCTCGGGACAAAAGAGACCCAGTACTTC
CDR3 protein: CASSLGTKETQYF

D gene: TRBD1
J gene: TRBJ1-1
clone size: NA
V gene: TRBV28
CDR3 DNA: TGTGCCAGCAGTTTACAGGGGGTGAACACTGAAGCTTTCTTT
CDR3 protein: CASSLQGVNTEAFF

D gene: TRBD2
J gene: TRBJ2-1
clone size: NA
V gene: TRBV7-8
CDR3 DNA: TGTGCCAGCAGCTTCCGAGTTGAGCGGGAGGTCAACAATGAGCAGTTCTTC
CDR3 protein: CASSFRVEREVNNEQFF

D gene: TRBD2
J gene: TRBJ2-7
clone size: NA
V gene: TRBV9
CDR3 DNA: TGTGCCAGCAGCGTAGCGGGTCGGGAGGACAACGAGCAGTACTTC
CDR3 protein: CASSVAGREDNEQYF

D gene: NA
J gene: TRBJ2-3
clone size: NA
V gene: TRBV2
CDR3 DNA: TGTGCCAGCAGTGAGTGGCAGGGGAGAGGCACAGATACGCAGTATTTT
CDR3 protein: CASSEWQGRGTDTQYF

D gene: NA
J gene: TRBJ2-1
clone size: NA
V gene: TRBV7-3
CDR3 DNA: TGTGCCAGCAGCCGGATCCCGGGTCCAAGCTCCTACAATGAGCAGTTCTTC
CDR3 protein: CASSRIPGPSSYNEQFF

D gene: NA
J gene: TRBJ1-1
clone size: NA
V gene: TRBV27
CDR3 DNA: TGTGCCAGCAGTTTATCGGGGGGGGGAGTCACTGAAGCTTTCTTT
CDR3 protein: CASSLSGGGVTEAFF

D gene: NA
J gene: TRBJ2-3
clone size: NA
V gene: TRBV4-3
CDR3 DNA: TGCGCCAGCAGCCAAGTCTTCAGAAACACAGATACGCAGTATTTT
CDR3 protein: CASSQVFRNTDTQYF

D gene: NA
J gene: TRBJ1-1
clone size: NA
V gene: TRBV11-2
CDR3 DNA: TGTGCCAGCAGCAAAAGGACAGATATGAACACTGAAGCTTTCTTT
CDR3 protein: CASSKRTDMNTEAFF

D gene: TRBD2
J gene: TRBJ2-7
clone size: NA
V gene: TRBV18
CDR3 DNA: TGTGCCAGCTCACCTGCCGGACTAGCTCAGTCGGAGCAGTACTTC
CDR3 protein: CASSPAGLAQSEQYF

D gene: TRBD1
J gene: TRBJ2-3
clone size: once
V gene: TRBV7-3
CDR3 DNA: TGTGCCAGCAGCTCCGGGACAGGGGTGACAGATACGCAGTATTTT
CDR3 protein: CASSSGTGVTDTQYF

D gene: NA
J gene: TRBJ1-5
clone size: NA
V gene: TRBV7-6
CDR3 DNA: TGTGCCAGCAGCTTACAGGGGAATCAGCCCCAGCATTTT
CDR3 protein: CASSLQGNQPQHF

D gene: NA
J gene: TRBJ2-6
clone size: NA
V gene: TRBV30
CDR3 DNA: TGTGCCTGGTGGGCAGAAGGCTCTGGGGCCAACGTCCTGACTTTC
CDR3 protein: CAWWAEGSGANVLTF

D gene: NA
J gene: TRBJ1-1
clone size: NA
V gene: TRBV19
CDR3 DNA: TGTGCCAGTAGATCTATACGGGAAGGAGCTTTCTTT
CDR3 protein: CASRSIREGAFF

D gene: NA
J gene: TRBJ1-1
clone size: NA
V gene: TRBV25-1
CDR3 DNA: TGTGCCAGCAGTGAATACGGGGGGAGGGACACTGAAGCTTTCTTT
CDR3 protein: CASSEYGGRDTEAFF

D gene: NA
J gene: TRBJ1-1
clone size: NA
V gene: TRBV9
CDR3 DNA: TGTGCCAGCAGCGTAGGGACAATAAACACTGAAGCTTTCTTT
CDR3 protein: CASSVGTINTEAFF

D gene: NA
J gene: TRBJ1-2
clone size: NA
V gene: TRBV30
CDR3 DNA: TGTGCCTGGAGTGTACAGATCGGGATTGGGGGCTACACCTTC
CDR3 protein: CAWSVQIGIGGYTF

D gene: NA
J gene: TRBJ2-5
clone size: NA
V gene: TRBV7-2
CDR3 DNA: TGTGCCAGCAGCACCCGGTCCGGCCAAGAGACCCAGTACTTC
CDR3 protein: CASSTRSGQETQYF

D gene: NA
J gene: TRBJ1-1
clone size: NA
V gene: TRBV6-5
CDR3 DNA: TGTGCCAGCAGTTACAGAGACTCGAACACTGAAGCTTTCTTT
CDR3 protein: CASSYRDSNTEAFF

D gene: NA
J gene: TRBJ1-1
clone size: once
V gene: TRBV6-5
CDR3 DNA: TGTGCCAGCTCTATGCAGGGTTACACTGAAGCTTTCTTT
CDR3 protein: CASSMQGYTEAFF

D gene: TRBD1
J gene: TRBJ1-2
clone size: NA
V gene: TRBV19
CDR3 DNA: TGTGCCAGTAGTATAGATCAATATGTAAGGGACAGGGGAAACTATGGCTACACCTTC
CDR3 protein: CASSIDQYVRDRGNYGYTF

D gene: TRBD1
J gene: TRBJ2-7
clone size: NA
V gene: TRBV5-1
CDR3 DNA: TGCGCCAGCAGCCATCCGGGACAGGGAACCTACGAGCAGTACTTC
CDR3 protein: CASSHPGQGTYEQYF

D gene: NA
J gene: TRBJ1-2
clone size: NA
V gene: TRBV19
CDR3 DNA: TGTGCCAGTAGTATAGATCTAGTCAGCGTCTATGGCTACACCTTC
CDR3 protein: CASSIDLVSVYGYTF

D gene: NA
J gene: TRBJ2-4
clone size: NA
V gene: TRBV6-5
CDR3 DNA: TGTGCCAGCGGAGACGGAGCCAAAAACATTCAGTACTTC
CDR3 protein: CASGDGAKNIQYF

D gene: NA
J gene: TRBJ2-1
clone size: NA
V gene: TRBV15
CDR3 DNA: TGTGCCACCAGCAGAGATCGAAGTCGCCGGACTGTTCCCTACAATGAGCAGTTCTTC
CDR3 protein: CATSRDRSRRTVPYNEQFF

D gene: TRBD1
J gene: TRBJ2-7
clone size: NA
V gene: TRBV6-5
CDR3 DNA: TGTGCCAGCAGTTACTCGGGCGGGACAGGGGGAAGCCCTCTCTCGTTC
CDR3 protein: CASSYSGGTGGSPLSF

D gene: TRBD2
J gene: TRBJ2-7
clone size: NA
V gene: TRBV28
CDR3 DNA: TGTGCCAGCAGTTTAGCGGGAGTCTACGAGCAGTACTTC
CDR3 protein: CASSLAGVYEQYF

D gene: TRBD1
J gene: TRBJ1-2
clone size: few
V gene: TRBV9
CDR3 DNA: TGTGCCAGCAGCGAGGGGCTGACAGGGGTCGGGGGCTACACCTTC
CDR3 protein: CASSEGLTGVGGYTF

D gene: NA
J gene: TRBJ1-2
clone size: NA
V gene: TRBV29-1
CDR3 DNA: TGCAGCGTAGAAGACGGAGCAAGACACTATGGCTACACCTTC
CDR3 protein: CSVEDGARHYGYTF

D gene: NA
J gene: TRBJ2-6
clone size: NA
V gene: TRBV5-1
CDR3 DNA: TGCGCCAGCAGCTGGGGGGACTCCTTAACTGGGGCCAACGTCCTGACTTTC
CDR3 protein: CASSWGDSLTGANVLTF

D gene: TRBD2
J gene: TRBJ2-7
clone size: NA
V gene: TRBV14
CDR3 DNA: TGTGCCAGCCGCGCTAGCGGGAGTACCCACGAGCAGTACTTC
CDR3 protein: CASRASGSTHEQYF

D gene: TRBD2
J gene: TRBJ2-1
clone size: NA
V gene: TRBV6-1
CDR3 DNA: TGTGCCAGCAGTGAAGGGACTAGCGGGAGGGGTCAGGAGCAGTTCTTC
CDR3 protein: CASSEGTSGRGQEQFF

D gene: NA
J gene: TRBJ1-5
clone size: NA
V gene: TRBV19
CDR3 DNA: TGTGCCAGTAGTATGTATTCAGGGTTGAAGCAGCCCCAGCATTTT
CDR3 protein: CASSMYSGLKQPQHF

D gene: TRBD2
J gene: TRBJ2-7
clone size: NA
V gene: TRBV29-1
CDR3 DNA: TGCAGCGTTGGCCCAGCGGGAGTTCGCGAGCAGTACTTC
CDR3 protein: CSVGPAGVREQYF

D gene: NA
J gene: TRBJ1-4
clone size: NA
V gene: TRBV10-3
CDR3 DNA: TGTGCCATCAGTGACCTTGCAACTAATGAAAAACTGTTTTTT
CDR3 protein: CAISDLATNEKLFF